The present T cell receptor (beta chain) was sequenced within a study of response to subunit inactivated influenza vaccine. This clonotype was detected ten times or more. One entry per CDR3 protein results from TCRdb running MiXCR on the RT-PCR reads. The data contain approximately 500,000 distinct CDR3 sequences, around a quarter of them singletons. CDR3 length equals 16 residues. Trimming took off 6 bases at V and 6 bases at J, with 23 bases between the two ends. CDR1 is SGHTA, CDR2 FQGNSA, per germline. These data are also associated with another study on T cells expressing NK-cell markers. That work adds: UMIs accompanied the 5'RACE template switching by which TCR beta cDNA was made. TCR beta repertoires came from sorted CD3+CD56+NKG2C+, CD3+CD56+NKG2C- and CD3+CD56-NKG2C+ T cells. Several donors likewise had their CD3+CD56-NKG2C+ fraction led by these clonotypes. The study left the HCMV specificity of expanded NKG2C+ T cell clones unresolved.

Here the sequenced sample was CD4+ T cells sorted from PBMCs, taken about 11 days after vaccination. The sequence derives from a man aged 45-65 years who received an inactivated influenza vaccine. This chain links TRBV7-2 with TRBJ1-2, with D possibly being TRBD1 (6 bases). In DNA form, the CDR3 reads TGTGCCAGCAGTCCAGCGGGGGGCTCCGGTAGTCATGGCTACACCTTC. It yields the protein CASSPAGGSGSHGYTF.